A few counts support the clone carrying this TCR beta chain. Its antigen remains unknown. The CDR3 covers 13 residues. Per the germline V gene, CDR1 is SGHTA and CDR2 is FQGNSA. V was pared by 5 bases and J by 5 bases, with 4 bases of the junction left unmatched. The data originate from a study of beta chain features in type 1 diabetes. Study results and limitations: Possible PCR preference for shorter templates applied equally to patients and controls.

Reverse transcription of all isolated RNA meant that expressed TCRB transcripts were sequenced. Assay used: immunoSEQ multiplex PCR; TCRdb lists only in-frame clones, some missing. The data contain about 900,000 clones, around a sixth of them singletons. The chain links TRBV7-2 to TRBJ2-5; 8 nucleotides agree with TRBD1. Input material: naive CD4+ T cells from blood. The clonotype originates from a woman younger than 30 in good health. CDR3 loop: CASSSQGAETQYF. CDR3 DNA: TGTGCCAGCAGCAGCCAGGGGGCCGAGACCCAGTACTTC.